This T cell receptor beta chain was sequenced in a study of CXCR3-negative and CXCR3-positive naive CD8 T cells (dated by TCRdb to between 2018 and 2020). At the level of the whole study: Approximately 140 million TRB reads were obtained in total, roughly 1.5 +/- 0.3 million reads per library. The diversity and physicochemical repertoire analyses included about a dozen donors pooled from two independent experiments. For the TRBV-TRBJ cluster analysis, the naive subsets came from about five donors, while the memory cells came from 3 donors. What the study reported, not specific to this receptor: Because surface CD5, which is linked to self-reactivity in mice, was comparable between the naive subsets, TCR interaction strength was also inferred from the physicochemical properties of TRB CDR3s. Compared with CXCR3-negative naive cells, CXCR3-positive naive cells had TRB CDR3s with higher hydrophobicity (lower Kidera factor 4), lower energy, and higher strength and volume indices. Both naive subsets had comparably high repertoire diversity, while memory CD8+ T cells had much lower repertoire diversity. CXCR3 expression partially decreased after cryopreservation, so most assays used freshly isolated PBMCs. Naive CXCR3-negative and CXCR3-positive cells from the same donor showed similar TRBV-TRBJ usage, whereas memory cells showed distinct patterns.

These reads were obtained on a NextSeq 550. The Human TCR Profiling Kit (MiLaboratory) was used to make UMI-labeled 5' RACE TRB cDNA libraries. cDNA synthesis used the entire amount of extracted RNA, and PCR amplification then used the entire amount of cDNA produced. Libraries were prepared in parallel with an identical number of PCR cycles. Processing in the source paper ran as follows. With a minimum of two reads required per UMI, MIGEC and MiXCR pulled out about 50,000 +/- 10,000 unique UMI-labeled TRB cDNA molecules from each library. On average, about 40,000 +/- 10,000 functional in-frame TRB CDR3 nucleotide clonotypes lacking stop codons were found per library. Diversity metrics, including normalized Shannon-Wiener and Chao1, were computed in VDJtools after downsampling to 5000 UMI-labeled TRB molecules per sample. VDJtools computed clonotype-size-weighted physicochemical properties of the central five CDR3 residues: interaction energy, strength, volume and Kidera factor 4. Through TCRdb reprocessing, the reads give one entry per CDR3 protein sequence; DNA is omitted. TCRdb, rather than the study authors, made the V and J calls. This sample's table has entries for tens of thousands of distinct CDR3 sequences. The ten most abundant clones make up about 1% of the sample.

For each CD8+ T cell subset, flow sorting was done in triplicate, and 250,000 to 300,000 cells per subset went directly into RLT lysis buffer. To exclude memory contaminants, naive CD8+ T cells were stringently defined as CD45RO-CCR7+CD27+CD95-. Standard density gradient centrifugation was used to isolate peripheral blood mononuclear cells from buffy coats. Naive CXCR3-negative and CXCR3-positive CD8+ T cells were flow-sorted using a FACSAria III. Total RNA was extracted from sorted cells with an RNeasy Mini Kit. Concerning this clonotype itself: It has no known antigen specificity.

The CDR3 numbers 14 residues from cysteine through phenylalanine. No nucleotide data were recorded. The germline V gene encodes CDR1 SGHAT and CDR2 FQDESV (reference sequence). Sequenced input: naive CXCR3- CD8+ T cells from blood. Per the publication, the cell subset or site label means: CD45RO-CCR7+CD27+CD95- naive CD8+ T cells lacking CXCR3 (TNR3-). The chain is made from TRBV11-1 and TRBJ2-7; checking the TCRdb D call of TRBD1 is not possible without DNA. The origin of this receptor is a human donor in good health. Some clones in this sample may be carry-over from other donors' samples. The CDR3 here reads CASSLATGMDEQYF.